The entry that follows covers one T cell receptor beta chain sequence. As yet, its antigen is unknown. This record belongs to a study of human T cells and chemical hapten exposure. As for the study in general: Patients additionally received therapeutic doses of diphenylcyclopropenone on the scalp once a week, and this continued throughout the roughly 25-week study. Once 0.01% DPC had been applied to the upper back by patch test, readings were taken at 6 days.

V lost 6 bases to trimming and J lost 4 bases, with 13 bases between them. Germline CDR1 and CDR2: MNHNS and SASEGT. The CDR3 is made up of 13 amino acids. Study-level results: The study found expanded TCRs formed significantly more large CDR3 similarity clusters than controls.

Time point given: pre-sensitization, week 0. Documented treatment: therapeutic diphenylcyclopropenone sensitization with weekly scalp DPC. TCRdb fed the RACE reads into MiXCR, producing one record per CDR3 protein. The sample contains tens of thousands of distinct CDR3 sequences, about 15% of which appear only once. This TCR derives from a woman between 45 and 65 years old with alopecia areata. Some clones in this sample may be carry-over from other donors' samples. The chain uses TRBV6-1 and TRBJ2-7; D is undetermined. This sample comprised whole blood, obtained in connection with sensitization to the hapten diphenylcyclopropenone (DPC). The DNA of the CDR3 is TGTGCCAGCAGGACGATTGACAAGTACGAGCAGTACTTC. It is translated as CASRTIDKYEQYF.